Below, 6 T cell receptor beta chains from the same sample are listed, as sequenced in a study of cytomegalovirus exposure and HLA in healthy donors (dated by TCRdb to about 2017). The receptor library was made with the immunoSEQ multiplex PCR assay. For the multiplex PCR, a mixture combining 60 forward primers for TCR Vbeta segments and 13 reverse primers for TCR Jbeta segments was used. TCRdb obtained this table from immuneACCESS and retained in-frame rearrangements with V and J assigned. These tables miss some clones; where compared with another copy, unresolved V genes account for less than half of the shortfall, and the remainder is unexplained. This sample gives 110,000 or so clones in total; less than 85% of them show up just once. 16% of the sample comes from the top ten. Sequences were obtained from PBMCs. The receptors shown here come from a man aged 50-60 years in good health and CMV-seropositive.

J is TRBJ2-6 and V is TRBV4-3; possible D gene TRBD1, 5 bases. The CDR3 is 16 residues long. Germline V CDR1 and CDR2: LGHNA, YSLEER. V was pared by 3 bases and J by 0 bases, with 9 bases between. CDR3 nucleotide sequence: TGCGCCAGCAGCCAGCTTCAGGGCTCTGGGGCCAACGTCCTGACTTTC. It yields the protein CASSQLQGSGANVLTF.

The genes are TRBV11-2 and TRBJ1-1; the D is unclear. The CDR3 runs 13 residues. Germline V gives CDR1 SGHAT, CDR2 FQNNGV. Trimming removed 3 bases at V and 0 bases at J, with 5 bases between. The CDR3 protein is CASSLRMNTEAFF. The CDR3 coding sequence is TGTGCCAGCAGCTTGAGGATGAACACTGAAGCTTTCTTT.

The CDR3 nucleotides read TGTGCCAGCAGTGGACAGGGAGCTAACTATGGCTACACCTTC. It is translated as CASSGQGANYGYTF. The chain carries TRBV6-5 and TRBJ1-2; 8 bases agree with TRBD1. Germline V CDR1 and CDR2: MNHEY, SVGAGI. This CDR3 spans 14 amino acids. With 5 bases clipped from V and 0 bases from J, the junction kept 2 bases outside the gene matches.

CDR3 nucleotides: TGCGCCAGCAGCTTCATGGCGGGTGTAGACACTGAAGCTTTCTTT. Residues: CASSFMAGVDTEAFF. The V call is TRBV4-1, the J call TRBJ1-1; no reliable D call. V lost 5 bases to trimming and J lost 3 bases, with 16 bases between them. This CDR3 contains 15 residues. The germline V gene encodes CDR1 MGHRA and CDR2 YSYEKL.

This clone was found once. Germline is not matched at one junction end, which may reflect a read error. The rearrangement uses TRBV7-9 and TRBJ2-2; 8 nucleotides agree with TRBD2. This CDR3 has 17 amino acids. CDR1 is SEHNR and CDR2 is FQNEAQ in the germline V gene (reference sequence). The CDR3 DNA is TGTTCCAGCAGCGGTGACATGGGGACTAGAAACACCGGGGAGCTGTTTTTT. Amino acid sequence: CSSSGDMGTRNTGELFF. The whole variable domain, remainder taken from reference TRBV7-9 and TRBJ2-2, is DTGVSQNPRHKITKRGQNVTFRCDPISEHNRLYWYRQTLGQGPEFLTYFQNEAQLEKSRLLSDRFSAERPKGSFSTLEIQRTEQGDSAMYLCSSSGDMGTRNTGELFFGEGSRLTVL.

This rearrangement joins TRBV5-4 to TRBJ1-2; D gene ambiguous. V was shortened by 2 bases and J by 0 bases, with 8 bases between the two germline ends. The germline CDR1 and CDR2 sequences are SGHNT and YYREEE (reference sequence). The CDR3 contains 14 residues. The CDR3 DNA reads as TGTGCCAGCAGCTTCGGGGAAACTAACTATGGCTACACCTTC. This translates into CASSFGETNYGYTF. The full variable domain, in which reference TRBV5-4 and TRBJ1-2 provide the parts outside the CDR3, is ETGVTQSPTHLIKTRGQQVTLRCSSQSGHNTVSWYQQALGQGPQFIFQYYREEENGRGNFPPRFSGLQFPNYSSELNVNALELDDSALYLCASSFGETNYGYTFGSGTRLTVV.